One and the same sample provided the 4 T cell receptor beta chains below, sequenced in a study of blood T cell repertoires in COVID-19. Repertoires were generated with immunoSEQ multiplex PCR, while TCRdb's copy carries only in-frame clones and drops some. The sample holds more than 75,000 clones, roughly 82% seen once. The sequencing sample was made of peripheral blood. The receptors shown here come from a man aged 60 to 75 with acute or convalescent COVID-19.

The chain is built from TRBV3-1 (or the pseudogene TRBV3-2) and TRBJ1-2; D not resolved. Germline V lookup: CDR1 LGHDT, CDR2 YNNKEL (reference sequence). The CDR3 is 13 amino acids. The V and J ends lost 1 base and 6 bases respectively, with 9 bases between them. CDR3 protein: CASSQGFGDGYTF. Written as DNA, the CDR3 is TGTGCCAGCAGCCAAGGTTTCGGGGATGGCTACACCTTC.

The chain carries TRBV16 and TRBJ2-1; tentative D call: TRBD2 (7 bases). The germline gives CDR1 KGHSY, CDR2 FQNENV. Trimming stripped 3 bases from V and 6 bases from J, with 12 bases between. The CDR3 is 14 residues long. The CDR3 sequence is CASSQRGGGNEQFF. Here the CDR3 DNA reads TGTGCCAGCAGCCAGAGGGGAGGGGGCAATGAGCAGTTCTTC.

This sequence joins TRBV15 and TRBJ2-1, with 12 bases matching TRBD2. This CDR3 is 16 amino acids long. Unmatched junction bases numbered 5, after V lost 4 bases and J lost 4 bases. Germline loops: CDR1 LNHNV, CDR2 YYDKDF (reference sequence). The CDR3 region has the DNA TGTGCCACCAGCAACCCAGGGACTAGCGGGTACAATGAGCAGTTCTTC. Translation: CATSNPGTSGYNEQFF.

The chain uses TRBV5-6 and TRBJ1-6; 7 bases match TRBD1. Germline CDR1 reads SGHDT; CDR2 reads YYEEEE. This CDR3 contains 14 residues. The V and J ends lost 4 bases and 10 bases, in that order; junction bases with no gene match: 8. The DNA of the CDR3 is TGTGCCAGCAGCCCGAGACAGGGCAGGTCACCCCTCCACTTT. Its protein is CASSPRQGRSPLHF.